This T cell receptor (beta chain) was found in a study of blood T cell repertoires in COVID-19 (dated by TCRdb to about 2020). Regarding the study in general: Samples covering the acute and convalescent phases of COVID-19 were provided by collaborators in the United States, Italy and Spain. The prospective study material was composed of cDNA or gDNA derived from T cells, B-cell-depleted T cells, or PBMCs. Subjects who had been exposed to COVID-19, were actively infected with it, or had recovered from it provided the deeply sampled blood TCRbeta repertoires that made up the dataset. A freely available public database, intended as a resource for researchers studying the immune response to SARS-CoV-2, is where the repertoires were released. Samples were obtained from the ongoing ImmuneRACE study (first 160 participants) and from 1,254 subjects provided by 6 global collaborators. Nearly every sample came with metadata listing a de-identified subject ID, COVID-19 status, age in years and sex. Where available, HLA class I and class II types were taken from metadata supplied by the sample provider and were not determined by assay-based typing.

TCRbeta CDR3 regions were amplified from genomic DNA by means of the immunoSEQ Assay, a bias-controlled multiplex PCR. As for how the authors treated the data: Nucleated cell counts per sample were estimated from amplification of reference gene primers within the assay. Sequence reads were collapsed and filtered to measure the absolute abundance of every unique TCRbeta CDR3 rearrangement. Productive Simpson clonality was computed per sample as the square root of Simpson's diversity index over productive rearrangements. TCRdb's version of the immuneACCESS table is confined to in-frame rearrangements and falls short of the full clone set. An unresolved V gene accounts for under half of the shortfall where checked; the remainder is of unknown origin. From that table come the V and J calls and clone size; the DNA was used to work out D and trimming. This sample is represented by roughly 120,000 clones; around nine tenths of them were singletons. The ten largest clones capture over 3.5% of the sample.

The collaborating institutions used their own protocols to collect whole blood in K2EDTA tubes. For TCRbeta analysis, collaborators shipped samples as frozen whole blood, isolated PBMCs, or DNA extracted from either of those sample types. Results the study describes overall, beyond this receptor: The amount of clinical and demographic metadata varied by source and participant and was provided uncurated.

For this clone: Its cognate antigen has yet to be identified. Per-nucleotide qualities are absent, and no much larger clonotype sits a single base away.

From the cysteine up to the phenylalanine, the CDR3 has a length of 15 residues. This entry keeps only the CDR3 DNA: 45 bases, framed from base 1. Unmatched junction bases come to 3, with V trimmed by 6 bases and J by 1 base. The germline V gene gives CDR1 as SGHVS and CDR2 as FQNEAQ. The chain employs TRBV7-8 and TRBJ2-3, with 11 bases in between that match TRBD1. The sequenced sample consisted of peripheral blood. The TCR was taken from a man over 45 with active COVID-19. CDR3 loop: CASRSGQGGTDTQYF. DNA sequence: TGTGCCAGCAGGTCGGGACAGGGGGGCACAGATACGCAGTATTTT. Joined to the reference TRBV7-8 and TRBJ2-3 proteins, this CDR3 gives the full variable domain: GAGVSQSPRYKVAKRGQDVALRCDPISGHVSLFWYQQALGQGPEFLTYFQNEAQLDKSGLPSDRFFAERPEGSVSTLKIQRTQQEDSAVYLCASRSGQGGTDTQYFGPGTRLTVL.